This TCR beta chain was sequenced during a study of tumor-infiltrating lymphocytes in primary liver carcinoma. As for the study in general: Per sample, productive TCRbeta reads numbered roughly 3.65 to 7.13 million, similar across tissue types.

The CDR3 sequence is 14 residues long. The V gene's germline CDR1 is SGHRS and CDR2 YFSETQ. A primer in the constant region served to generate TCR beta cDNA from 450 to 600 ng of total RNA. Three nested multiplex PCR rounds, a slightly modified ARM-PCR method, built the TCR beta libraries. With TRBV1-TRBV30 forward primers and a C-beta reverse primer, the first two PCR rounds were run for nine to eleven cycles each. TCRdb recomputed calls from the multiplex PCR reads with MiXCR, one row per CDR3 protein. The sample shows under 200,000 distinct CDR3 sequences, roughly 80% of them seen only once. The study's findings and limits: Just about 7.5-24% of leading clones were found in every one of five regions.

In its sample, this clonotype was seen a few times. Its antigen is not known. One end of the junction does not line up with germline, which may come from a read error. Between roughly 20 and 31 mg of unsorted bulk tissue served as the source from which RNA and DNA were co-extracted. The specimen sequenced was tumor tissue from primary liver carcinoma. The chain recombines TRBV5-1 with TRBJ2-1; TRBD2 matches at 10 bases. This clonotype was obtained from a middle-aged man with primary liver carcinoma and hepatitis B virus infection. The CDR3 sequence is CASSSSGGYIEQFF. CDR3 nucleotides: TGCGCCAGCAGCTCTAGCGGGGGCTACATTGAGCAGTTCTTC.